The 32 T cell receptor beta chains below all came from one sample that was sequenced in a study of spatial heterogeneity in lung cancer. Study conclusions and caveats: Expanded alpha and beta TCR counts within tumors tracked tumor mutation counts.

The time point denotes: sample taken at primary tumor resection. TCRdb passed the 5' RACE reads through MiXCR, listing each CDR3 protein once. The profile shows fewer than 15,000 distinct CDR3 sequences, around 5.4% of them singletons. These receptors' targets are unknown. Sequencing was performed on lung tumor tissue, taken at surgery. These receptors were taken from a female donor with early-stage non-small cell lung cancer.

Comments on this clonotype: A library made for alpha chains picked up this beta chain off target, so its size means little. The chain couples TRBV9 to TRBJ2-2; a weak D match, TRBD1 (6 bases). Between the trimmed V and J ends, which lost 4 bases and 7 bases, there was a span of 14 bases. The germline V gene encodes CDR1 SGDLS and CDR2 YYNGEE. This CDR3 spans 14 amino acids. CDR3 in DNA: TGTGCCAGCAGCTACACCGGGACAAGCGGGGAGCTGTTTTTT. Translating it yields CASSYTGTSGELFF. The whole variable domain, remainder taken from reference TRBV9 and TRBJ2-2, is DSGVTQTPKHLITATGQRVTLRCSPRSGDLSVYWYQQSLDQGLQFLIQYYNGEERAKGNILERFSAQQFPDLHSELNLSSLELGDSALYFCASSYTGTSGELFFGEGSRLTVL.

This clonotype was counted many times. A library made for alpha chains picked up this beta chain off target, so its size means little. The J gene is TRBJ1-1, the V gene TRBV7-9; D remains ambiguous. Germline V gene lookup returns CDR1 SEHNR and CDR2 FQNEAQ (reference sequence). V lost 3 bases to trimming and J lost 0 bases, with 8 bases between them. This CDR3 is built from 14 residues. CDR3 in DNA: TGTGCCAGCAGCTTTGGAAGTTTGAACACTGAAGCTTTCTTT. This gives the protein CASSFGSLNTEAFF.

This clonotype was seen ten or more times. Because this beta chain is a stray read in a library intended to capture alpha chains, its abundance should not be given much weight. CDR3 amino acids: CASSLDRGTDTQYF. CDR3 sequence (DNA): TGCGCCAGCAGCTTGGACAGGGGCACAGATACGCAGTATTTT. The chain has TRBV5-1 and TRBJ2-3; maybe TRBD1 (6 bases). There are 14 residues in the CDR3. CDR1 SGHRS and CDR2 YFSETQ come from the germline V gene. The V gene lost 0 bases and the J gene lost 1 base, with 6 bases spanning the gap.

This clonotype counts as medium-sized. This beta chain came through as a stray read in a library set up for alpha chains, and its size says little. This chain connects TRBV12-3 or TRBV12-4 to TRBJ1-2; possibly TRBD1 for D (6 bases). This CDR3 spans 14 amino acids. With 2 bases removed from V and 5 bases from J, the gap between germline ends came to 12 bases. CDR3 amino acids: CASSLIPGTYGYTF. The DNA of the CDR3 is TGTGCCAGCAGTTTAATTCCCGGGACATATGGCTACACCTTC.

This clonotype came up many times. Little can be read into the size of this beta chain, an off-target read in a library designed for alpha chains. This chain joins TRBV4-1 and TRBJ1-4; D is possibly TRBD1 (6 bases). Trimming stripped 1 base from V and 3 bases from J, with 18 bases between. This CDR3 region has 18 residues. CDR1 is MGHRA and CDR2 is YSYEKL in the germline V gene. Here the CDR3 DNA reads TGCGCCAGCAGCCAAGGAACGTACAGGGAAGGCGCTAATGAAAAACTGTTTTTT. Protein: CASSQGTYREGANEKLFF.

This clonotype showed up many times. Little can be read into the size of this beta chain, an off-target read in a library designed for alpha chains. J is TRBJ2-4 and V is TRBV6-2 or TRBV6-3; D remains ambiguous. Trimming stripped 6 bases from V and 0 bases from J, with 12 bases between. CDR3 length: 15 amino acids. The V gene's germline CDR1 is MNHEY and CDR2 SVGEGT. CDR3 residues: CASRGHSLAKNIQYF. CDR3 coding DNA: TGTGCCAGCAGAGGCCATTCTTTAGCCAAAAACATTCAGTACTTC.

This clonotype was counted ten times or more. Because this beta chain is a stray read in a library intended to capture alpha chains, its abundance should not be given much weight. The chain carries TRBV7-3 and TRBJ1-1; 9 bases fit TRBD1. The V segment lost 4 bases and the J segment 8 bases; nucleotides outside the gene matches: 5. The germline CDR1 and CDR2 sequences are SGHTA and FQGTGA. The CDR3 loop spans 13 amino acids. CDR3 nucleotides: TGTGCCAGCAGCTCCGTACAGGGGGCGGAAGCTTTCTTT. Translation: CASSSVQGAEAFF.

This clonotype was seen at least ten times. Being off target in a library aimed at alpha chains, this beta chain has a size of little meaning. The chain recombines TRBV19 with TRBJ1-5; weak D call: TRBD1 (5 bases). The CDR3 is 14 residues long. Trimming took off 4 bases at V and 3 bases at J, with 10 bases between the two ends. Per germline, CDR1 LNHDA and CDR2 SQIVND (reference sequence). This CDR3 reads CASSSPGTNQPQHF. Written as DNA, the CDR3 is TGTGCCAGTAGTAGCCCCGGGACCAATCAGCCCCAGCATTTT.

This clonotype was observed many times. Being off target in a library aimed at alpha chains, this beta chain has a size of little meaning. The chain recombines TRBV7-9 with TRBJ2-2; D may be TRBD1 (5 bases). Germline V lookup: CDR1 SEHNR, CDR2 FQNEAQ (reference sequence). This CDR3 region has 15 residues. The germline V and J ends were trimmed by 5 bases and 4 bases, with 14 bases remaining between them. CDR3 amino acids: CASSTDSGFTGELFF. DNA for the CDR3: TGTGCCAGCAGCACAGACTCAGGGTTCACCGGGGAGCTGTTTTTT.

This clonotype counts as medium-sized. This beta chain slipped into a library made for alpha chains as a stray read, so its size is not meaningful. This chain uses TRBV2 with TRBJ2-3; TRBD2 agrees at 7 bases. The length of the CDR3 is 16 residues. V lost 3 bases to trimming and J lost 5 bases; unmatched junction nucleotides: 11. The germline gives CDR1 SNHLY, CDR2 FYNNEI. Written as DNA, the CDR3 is TGTGCCAGCAGTGAGGCACGGAGCGGGGTCGGAGATACGCAGTATTTT. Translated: CASSEARSGVGDTQYF.

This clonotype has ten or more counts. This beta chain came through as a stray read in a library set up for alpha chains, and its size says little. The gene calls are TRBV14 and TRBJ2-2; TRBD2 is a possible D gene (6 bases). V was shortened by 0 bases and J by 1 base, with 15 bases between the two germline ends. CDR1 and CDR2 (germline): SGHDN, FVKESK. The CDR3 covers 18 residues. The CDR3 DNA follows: TGTGCCAGCAGCCAAGAAGTATGGAGGAGGGGGAACACCGGGGAGCTGTTTTTT. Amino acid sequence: CASSQEVWRRGNTGELFF.

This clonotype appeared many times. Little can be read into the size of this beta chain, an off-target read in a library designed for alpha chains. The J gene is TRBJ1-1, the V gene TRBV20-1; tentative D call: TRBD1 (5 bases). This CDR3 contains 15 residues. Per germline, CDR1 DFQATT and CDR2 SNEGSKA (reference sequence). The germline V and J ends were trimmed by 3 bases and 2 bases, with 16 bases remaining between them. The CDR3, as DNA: TGCAGTGCTAGGGGGCGTCTACAGGTTAACACTGAAGCTTTCTTT. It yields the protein CSARGRLQVNTEAFF.

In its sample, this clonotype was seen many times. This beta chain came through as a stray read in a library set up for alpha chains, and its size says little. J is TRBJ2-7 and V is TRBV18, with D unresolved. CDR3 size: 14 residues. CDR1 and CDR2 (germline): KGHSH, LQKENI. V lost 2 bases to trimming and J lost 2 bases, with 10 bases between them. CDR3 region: CASSPRTVTYEQYF. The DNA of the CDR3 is TGTGCCAGCTCACCAAGGACGGTTACCTACGAGCAGTACTTC.

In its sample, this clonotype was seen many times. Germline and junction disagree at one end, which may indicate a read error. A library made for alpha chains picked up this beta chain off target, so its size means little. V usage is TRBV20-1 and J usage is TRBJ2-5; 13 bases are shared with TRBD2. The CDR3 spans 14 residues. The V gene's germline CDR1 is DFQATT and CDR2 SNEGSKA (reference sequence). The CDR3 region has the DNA TGCAATGCTAGAGAGAGACTAGCGGGGGGGACCCAGTACTTC. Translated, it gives CNARERLAGGTQYF.

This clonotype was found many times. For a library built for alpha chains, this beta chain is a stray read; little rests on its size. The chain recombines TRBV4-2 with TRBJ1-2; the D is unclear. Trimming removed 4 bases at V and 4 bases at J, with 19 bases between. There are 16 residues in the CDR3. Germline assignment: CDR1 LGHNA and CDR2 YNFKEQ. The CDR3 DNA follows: TGTGCCAGCAGCCCGATGGACTCTAGGGCGTTCTATGGCTACACCTTC. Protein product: CASSPMDSRAFYGYTF.

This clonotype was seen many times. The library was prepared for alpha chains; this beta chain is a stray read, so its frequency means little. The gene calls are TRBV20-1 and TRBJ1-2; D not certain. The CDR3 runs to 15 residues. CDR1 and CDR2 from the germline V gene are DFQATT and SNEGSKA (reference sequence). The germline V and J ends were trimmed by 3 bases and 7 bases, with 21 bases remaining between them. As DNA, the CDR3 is TGCAGTGCTAGGAAGCGGTTGGCGTCAGTGTCTGGCTACACCTTC. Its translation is CSARKRLASVSGYTF.

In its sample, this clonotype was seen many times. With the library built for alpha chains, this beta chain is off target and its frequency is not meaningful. The CDR3: CASGKTEYSNQPQHF. The CDR3 DNA is TGTGCCAGTGGTAAGACAGAGTATAGCAATCAGCCCCAGCATTTT. The chain combines TRBV27 with TRBJ1-5, with D maybe TRBD1 (5 bases). This CDR3 contains 15 residues. Looked up from germline, CDR1 is MNHEY and CDR2 is SMNVEV (reference sequence). Between the trimmed V and J ends, which lost 9 bases and 0 bases, there was a span of 15 bases.

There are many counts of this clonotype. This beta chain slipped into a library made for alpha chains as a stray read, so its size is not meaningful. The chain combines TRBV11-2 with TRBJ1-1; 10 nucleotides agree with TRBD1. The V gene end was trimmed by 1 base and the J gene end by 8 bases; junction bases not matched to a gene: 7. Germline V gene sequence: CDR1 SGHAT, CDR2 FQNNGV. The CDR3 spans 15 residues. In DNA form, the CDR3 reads TGTGCCAGCAGCTTAGCGACAGGGGGCTTTCGGGAAGCTTTCTTT. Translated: CASSLATGGFREAFF.

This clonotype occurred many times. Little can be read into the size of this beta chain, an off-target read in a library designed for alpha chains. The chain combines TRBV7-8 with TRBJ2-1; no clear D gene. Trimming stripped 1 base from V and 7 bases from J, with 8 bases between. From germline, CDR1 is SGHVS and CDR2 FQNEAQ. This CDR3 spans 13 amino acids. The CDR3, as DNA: TGTGCCAGCAGCTTAGGCCGACGTAATGAGCAGTTCTTC. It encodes CASSLGRRNEQFF. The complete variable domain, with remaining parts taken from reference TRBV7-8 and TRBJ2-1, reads GAGVSQSPRYKVAKRGQDVALRCDPISGHVSLFWYQQALGQGPEFLTYFQNEAQLDKSGLPSDRFFAERPEGSVSTLKIQRTQQEDSAVYLCASSLGRRNEQFFGPGTRLTVL.

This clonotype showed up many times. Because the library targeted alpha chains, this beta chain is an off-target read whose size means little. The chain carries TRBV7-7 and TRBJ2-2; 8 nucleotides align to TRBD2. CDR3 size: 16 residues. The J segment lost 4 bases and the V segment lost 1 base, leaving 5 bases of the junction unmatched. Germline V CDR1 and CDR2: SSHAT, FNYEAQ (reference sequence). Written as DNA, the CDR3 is TGTGCCAGCAGCTTAGTTCCGGGGGGGCCCACCGGGGAGCTGTTTTTT. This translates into CASSLVPGGPTGELFF.

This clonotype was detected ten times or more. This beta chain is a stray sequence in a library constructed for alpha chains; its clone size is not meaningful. This CDR3 reads CSASGRNYGYTF. CDR3 in DNA: TGCAGTGCTAGTGGTCGTAACTATGGCTACACCTTC. The V gene is TRBV20-1, the J gene TRBJ1-2; D uncertain. This CDR3 is 12 amino acids long. V gave up 3 bases and J gave up 1 base, with 6 bases separating them. Germline V gene data show CDR1 as DFQATT and CDR2 as SNEGSKA (reference sequence).

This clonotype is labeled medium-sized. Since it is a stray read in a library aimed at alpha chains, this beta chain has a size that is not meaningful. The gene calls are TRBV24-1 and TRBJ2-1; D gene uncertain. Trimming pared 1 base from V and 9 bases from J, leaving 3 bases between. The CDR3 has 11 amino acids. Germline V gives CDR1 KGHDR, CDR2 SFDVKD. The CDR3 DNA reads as TGTGCCACCAGTGATTTCGGTGAGCAGTTCTTC. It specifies CATSDFGEQFF.

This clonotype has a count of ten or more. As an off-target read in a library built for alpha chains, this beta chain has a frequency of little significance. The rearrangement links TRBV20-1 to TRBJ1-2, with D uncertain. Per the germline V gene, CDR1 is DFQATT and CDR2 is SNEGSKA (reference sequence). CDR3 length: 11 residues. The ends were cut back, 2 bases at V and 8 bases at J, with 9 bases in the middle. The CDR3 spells CSARRERGYTF. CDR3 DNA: TGCAGTGCTAGACGGGAGAGAGGCTACACCTTC.

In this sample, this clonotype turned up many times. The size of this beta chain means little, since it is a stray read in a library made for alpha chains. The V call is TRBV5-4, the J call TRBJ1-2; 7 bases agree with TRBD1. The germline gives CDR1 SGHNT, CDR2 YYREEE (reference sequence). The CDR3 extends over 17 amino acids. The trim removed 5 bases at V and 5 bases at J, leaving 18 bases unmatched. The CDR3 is CASSYDRAVEGLYGYTF. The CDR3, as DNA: TGTGCCAGCAGTTATGACAGGGCGGTCGAGGGGTTATATGGCTACACCTTC.

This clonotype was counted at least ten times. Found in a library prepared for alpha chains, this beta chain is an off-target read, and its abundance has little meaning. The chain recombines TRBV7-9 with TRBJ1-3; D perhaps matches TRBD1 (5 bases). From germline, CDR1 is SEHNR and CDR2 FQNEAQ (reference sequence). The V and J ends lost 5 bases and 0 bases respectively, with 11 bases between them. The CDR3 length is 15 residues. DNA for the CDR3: TGTGCCAGCAGCCGGGGACGGTACTCTGGAAACACCATATATTTT. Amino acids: CASSRGRYSGNTIYF.

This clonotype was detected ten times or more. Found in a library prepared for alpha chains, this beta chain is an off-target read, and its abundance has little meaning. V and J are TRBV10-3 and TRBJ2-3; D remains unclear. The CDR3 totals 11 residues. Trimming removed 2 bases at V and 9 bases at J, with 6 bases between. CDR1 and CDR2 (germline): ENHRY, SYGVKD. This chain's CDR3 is CAISEGLTQYF. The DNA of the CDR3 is TGTGCCATCAGTGAGGGGCTCACGCAGTATTTT.

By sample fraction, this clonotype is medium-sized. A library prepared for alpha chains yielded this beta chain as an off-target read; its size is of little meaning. The CDR3 spells CSARVQAGEQYF. The CDR3 DNA is TGCAGTGCTAGGGTTCAAGCTGGCGAGCAGTACTTC. This chain uses TRBV20-1 with TRBJ2-7; D call uncertain. This CDR3 has 12 amino acids. Trimming took off 3 bases at V and 6 bases at J, with 12 bases between the two ends. Germline CDR1 and CDR2: DFQATT and SNEGSKA (reference sequence).

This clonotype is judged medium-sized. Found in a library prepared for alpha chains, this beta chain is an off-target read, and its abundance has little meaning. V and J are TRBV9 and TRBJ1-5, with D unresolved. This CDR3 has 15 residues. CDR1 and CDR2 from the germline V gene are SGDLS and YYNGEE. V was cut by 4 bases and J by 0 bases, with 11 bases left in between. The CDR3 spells CASSPGAHSNQPQHF. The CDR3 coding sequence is TGTGCCAGCAGCCCTGGAGCCCATAGCAATCAGCCCCAGCATTTT.

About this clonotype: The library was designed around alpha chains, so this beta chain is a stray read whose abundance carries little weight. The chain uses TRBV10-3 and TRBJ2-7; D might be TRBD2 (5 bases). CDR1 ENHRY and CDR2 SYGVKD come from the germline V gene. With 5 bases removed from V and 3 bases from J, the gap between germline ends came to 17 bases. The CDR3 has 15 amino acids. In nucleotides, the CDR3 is TGTGCCATCAGTCTCGCTAGCCGGGGATACTACGAGCAGTACTTC. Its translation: CAISLASRGYYEQYF.

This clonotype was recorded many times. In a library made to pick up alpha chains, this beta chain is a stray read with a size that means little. Written as DNA, the CDR3 is TGTGCCAGCCGTTTTTCGGCAGGGCAGTTCTTC. Translated: CASRFSAGQFF. The V gene is TRBV2, the J gene TRBJ2-1; D is ambiguous. CDR1 and CDR2 (germline): SNHLY, FYNNEI. With 8 bases removed from V and 12 bases from J, the gap between germline ends came to 14 bases. This CDR3 has 11 amino acids.

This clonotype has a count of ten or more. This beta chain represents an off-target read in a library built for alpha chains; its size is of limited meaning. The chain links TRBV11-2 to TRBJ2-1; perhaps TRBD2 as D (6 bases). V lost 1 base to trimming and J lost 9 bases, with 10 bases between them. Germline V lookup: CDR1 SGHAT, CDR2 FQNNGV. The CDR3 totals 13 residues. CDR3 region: CASSLGRGVEQFF. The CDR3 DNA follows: TGTGCCAGCAGCTTAGGTCGCGGGGTTGAGCAGTTCTTC.

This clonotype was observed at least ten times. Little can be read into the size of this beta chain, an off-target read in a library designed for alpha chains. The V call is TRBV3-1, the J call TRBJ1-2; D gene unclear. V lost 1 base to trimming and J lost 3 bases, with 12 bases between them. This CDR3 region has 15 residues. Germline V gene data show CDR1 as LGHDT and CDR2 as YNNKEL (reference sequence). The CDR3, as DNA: TGTGCCAGCAGCCAAGGGCCCTTTGGGGACTATGGCTACACCTTC. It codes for CASSQGPFGDYGYTF.